The next 32 T cell receptor beta chains were all read from a single sample in a study of blood T cell repertoires in COVID-19. Here immunoSEQ multiplex PCR was the method, and the copy in TCRdb shows in-frame clones only, minus some. The repertoire holds 200,000 to 250,000 clones, with 85% to 90% as singletons. The specimen was peripheral blood. The receptor source for this set is a man aged 30 to 39 with COVID-19, enrolled during active disease.

The chain links TRBV14 to TRBJ1-2, with D uncertain. Per germline, CDR1 SGHDN and CDR2 FVKESK. This CDR3 has 13 residues. The V end lost 1 base, the J end lost 5 bases, and 8 bases lay between the germline ends. CDR3 protein: CASSQGRGYGYTF. CDR3 DNA sequence: TGTGCCAGCAGCCAAGGTCGGGGATATGGCTACACCTTC.

This clone was seen only once. The V gene is TRBV3-1 (or the pseudogene TRBV3-2), the J gene TRBJ2-3; 10 bases match TRBD2. Losses at the gene ends were 6 bases for V and 2 bases for J; bases not matched to a gene: 17. The V gene's germline CDR1 is LGHDT and CDR2 YNNKEL (reference sequence). The CDR3 consists of 19 residues. CDR3 DNA: TGTGCCAGCAGACTATCCCGGGGGTTAGCGGGGGGATACACAGATACGCAGTATTTT. This gives the protein CASRLSRGLAGGYTDTQYF.

This rearrangement joins TRBV28 to TRBJ1-2; tentatively, D is TRBD1 (6 bases). The CDR3 loop spans 16 amino acids. CDR1 is MDHEN and CDR2 is SYDVKM in the germline V gene. Trimming shortened V by 6 bases and J by 2 bases, and 19 bases separated the two germline ends. The CDR3 DNA is TGTGCCAGCAGCTCCCCCGGCAGGGGACGAAACTATGGCTACACCTTC. Amino acids: CASSSPGRGRNYGYTF.

This clone was counted once. This chain uses TRBV5-1 with TRBJ2-7, with D possibly being TRBD2 (5 bases). The CDR3 length is 14 residues. Trimming pared 4 bases from V and 0 bases from J, leaving 11 bases between. Per the germline V gene, CDR1 is SGHRS and CDR2 is YFSETQ. CDR3 sequence (DNA): TGCGCCAGCAGCCCCATCCGGGACTCCTACGAGCAGTACTTC. This sequence encodes CASSPIRDSYEQYF.

V is TRBV6-2 or TRBV6-3 and J is TRBJ1-2, with a tentative D call TRBD1 (6 bases). V was trimmed by 2 bases and J by 0 bases, leaving 19 bases between them. Germline V gene sequence: CDR1 MNHEY, CDR2 SVGEGT. The length of the CDR3 is 18 residues. The CDR3 reads CASSYRGQTSAANYGYTF. The CDR3 DNA sequence: TGTGCCAGCAGTTACCGGGGACAAACTTCGGCGGCTAACTATGGCTACACCTTC.

The CDR3 nucleotides are TGTGCCAGCAGCTTAGGTCTAGACTCCCGCACTGAAGCTTTCTTT. It is translated as CASSLGLDSRTEAFF. The chain employs TRBV11-2 and TRBJ1-1; D is undetermined. The CDR3 consists of 15 residues. V dropped 1 base and J dropped 4 bases, with 13 bases sitting between them. Germline values: CDR1 SGHAT, CDR2 FQNNGV.

The chain employs TRBV5-4 and TRBJ1-1; possible D gene TRBD1, 6 bases. The CDR3 is 13 amino acids. The V end was cut by 3 bases, the J end by 1 base, with 7 bases between. Looked up from germline, CDR1 is SGHNT and CDR2 is YYREEE (reference sequence). For the CDR3, the DNA is TGTGCCAGCAGCTGGGGACAGAACACTGAAGCTTTCTTT. This gives the protein CASSWGQNTEAFF. Full variable domain (missing parts from reference TRBV5-4 and TRBJ1-1): ETGVTQSPTHLIKTRGQQVTLRCSSQSGHNTVSWYQQALGQGPQFIFQYYREEENGRGNFPPRFSGLQFPNYSSELNVNALELDDSALYLCASSWGQNTEAFFGQGTRLTVV.

The chain carries TRBV7-9 and TRBJ2-7; D not certain. V lost 6 bases and J lost 1, with 16 bases in between. CDR3 length equals 15 residues. The germline V gene encodes CDR1 SEHNR and CDR2 FQNEAQ (reference sequence). CDR3: CASSFNPGGSYEQYF. DNA of the CDR3: TGTGCCAGCAGTTTTAACCCAGGTGGGTCCTACGAGCAGTACTTC.

The genes are TRBV6-5 and TRBJ2-7; 7 bases map to TRBD1. In germline, CDR1 is MNHEY, CDR2 SVGAGI. Unmatched junction bases numbered 11, after V lost 6 bases and J lost 6 bases. The CDR3 totals 14 residues. The CDR3 bases are TGTGCCAGCAGCCCGGCCGTAGGGGGCGCCGAGCAGTACTTC. This translates into CASSPAVGGAEQYF.

This chain connects TRBV7-9 to TRBJ1-3; possible D gene TRBD1, 6 bases. V was cut by 5 bases and J by 4 bases, with 15 bases left in between. The CDR3 extends over 15 amino acids. The germline gives CDR1 SEHNR, CDR2 FQNEAQ (reference sequence). The CDR3 bases are TGTGCCAGCAGCCTACAGGGACGAGCGGGAAACACCATATATTTT. This codes for CASSLQGRAGNTIYF.

The chain joins TRBV6-5 to TRBJ1-2; 10 bases map to TRBD1. Germline-derived CDR1 and CDR2 are MNHEY and SVGAGI. Trimming cost V 5 bases and J 6 bases; bases outside gene matches: 6. This CDR3 contains 14 residues. As DNA, the CDR3 is TGTGCCAGCAGTCGGGACAGGGGTCGGGATGGCTACACCTTC. This sequence encodes CASSRDRGRDGYTF.

This clone occurred once. The V and J genes are TRBV27 and TRBJ2-7; 13 nucleotides align to TRBD2. The CDR3 sequence is 16 residues long. V shed 6 bases and J 1 base; nucleotides not matched to a gene: 6. Germline lookup yields CDR1 MNHEY and CDR2 SMNVEV (reference sequence). The CDR3 reads CASSGTSGKASYEQYF. For the CDR3, the DNA is TGTGCCAGCAGCGGGACTAGCGGGAAGGCATCCTACGAGCAGTACTTC.

The chain couples TRBV24-1 to TRBJ2-3; TRBD2 might be the D (5 bases). The germline V gene encodes CDR1 KGHDR and CDR2 SFDVKD. The CDR3 runs 15 residues. Deletions cut 3 bases from V and 4 bases from J, with 13 bases between. Here the CDR3 reads CATSDGSGYADTQYF. For the CDR3, the DNA is TGTGCCACCAGTGATGGTTCGGGATATGCAGATACGCAGTATTTT.

The chain has TRBV4-2 and TRBJ2-7, with TRBD2 matching 7 bases. Unmatched junction bases numbered 5, after V lost 0 bases and J lost 0 bases. Germline V gene sequence: CDR1 LGHNA, CDR2 YNFKEQ. The CDR3 has 16 amino acids. The CDR3 protein is CASSQDIGGSSYEQYF. In DNA, the CDR3 is TGTGCCAGCAGCCAAGATATCGGCGGGAGCTCCTACGAGCAGTACTTC.

CDR3 region: CASSSPKYRGFMKLDYEQYF. For the CDR3, the DNA is TGTGCCAGCAGTTCGCCCAAATATCGCGGGTTTATGAAACTAGACTACGAGCAGTACTTC. The rearrangement links TRBV27 to TRBJ2-7; tentative D call: TRBD2 (5 bases). V lost 4 bases to trimming and J lost 3 bases, with 31 bases between them. CDR1 MNHEY and CDR2 SMNVEV come from the germline V gene (reference sequence). There are 20 residues in the CDR3.

This clone was seen a single time. The rearrangement joins TRBV3-1 (or the pseudogene TRBV3-2) to TRBJ2-7; D is possibly TRBD2 (5 bases). CDR1 is LGHDT and CDR2 is YNNKEL in the germline V gene (reference sequence). V lost 1 base and J 1 base, leaving 14 bases between the germline ends. This CDR3 contains 16 residues. CDR3 residues: CASSQVNSVMSYEQYF. The CDR3 region has the DNA TGTGCCAGCAGCCAAGTAAATAGCGTTATGTCCTACGAGCAGTACTTC.

The chain joins TRBV10-3 to TRBJ2-7; D perhaps matches TRBD2 (7 bases). Trimming took off 10 bases at V and 4 bases at J, with 23 bases between the two ends. CDR3 length: 15 amino acids. Germline V gene lookup returns CDR1 ENHRY and CDR2 SYGVKD. The CDR3 spells CATHRGGDIGYEQYF. In nucleotides, the CDR3 is TGTGCCACCCACCGGGGAGGGGACATTGGGTACGAGCAGTACTTC.

V and J are TRBV19 and TRBJ1-1; 8 nucleotides agree with TRBD1. The trim removed 4 bases at V and 3 bases at J, leaving 4 bases unmatched. The CDR3 spans 14 residues. Looked up from germline, CDR1 is LNHDA and CDR2 is SQIVND (reference sequence). The CDR3 coding sequence is TGTGCCAGTAGTACGGGACAGGCCTACACTGAAGCTTTCTTT. Protein sequence: CASSTGQAYTEAFF.

The gene calls are TRBV5-4 and TRBJ2-7, with 9 bases lining up with TRBD1. The V gene end was trimmed by 4 bases and the J gene end by 6 bases; junction bases not matched to a gene: 5. The CDR3 loop spans 13 amino acids. Germline lookup yields CDR1 SGHNT and CDR2 YYREEE (reference sequence). The CDR3 DNA sequence: TGTGCCAGCAGCCAGGGACAGGGTATCGAGCAGTACTTC. Translating it yields CASSQGQGIEQYF.

The V call is TRBV6-2 or TRBV6-3, the J call TRBJ1-2, with D hard to call. Germline loops: CDR1 MNHEY, CDR2 SVGEGT. This CDR3 is built from 13 residues. The germline V and J ends were trimmed by 5 bases and 4 bases, with 11 bases remaining between them. This CDR3 is CASSLPPGYGYTF. The CDR3 DNA reads as TGTGCCAGCAGTCTCCCTCCCGGCTATGGCTACACCTTC.

The V call is TRBV19, the J call TRBJ2-7, with 13 bases that match TRBD2. This CDR3 region has 13 residues. Germline trimming cut 8 bases from V and 5 bases from J; bases unmatched to any gene: 3. Per the germline V gene, CDR1 is LNHDA and CDR2 is SQIVND (reference sequence). This CDR3 is CASRLAGGHEQYF. The CDR3 bases are TGTGCCAGTCGACTAGCGGGAGGCCACGAGCAGTACTTC.

The chain links TRBV19 to TRBJ2-7; TRBD2 might be the D (6 bases). The CDR3 length is 13 residues. Germline CDR1 and CDR2: LNHDA and SQIVND (reference sequence). V dropped 5 bases and J dropped 4 bases, with 12 bases sitting between them. CDR3 DNA: TGTGCCAGTAGTTCGGGGACTCCGTACGAGCAGTACTTC. Its protein product is CASSSGTPYEQYF.

V and J are TRBV7-2 and TRBJ1-3, with 7 positions matching TRBD1. The CDR3 length is 14 residues. V trimming: 6 bases; J trimming: 3 bases; junction bases outside the gene matches: 5. Germline CDR1 SGHTA, CDR2 FQGNSA. CDR3 loop: CASRLDRNGNTIYF. CDR3 DNA sequence: TGTGCCAGCAGATTGGACAGGAATGGAAACACCATATATTTT.

V usage is TRBV9 and J usage is TRBJ2-1, with 9 bases that match TRBD1. The V and J ends lost 4 bases and 10 bases, in that order; junction bases with no gene match: 12. CDR3 size: 15 residues. The germline V gene has CDR1 SGDLS and CDR2 YYNGEE. Here the CDR3 DNA reads TGTGCCAGCAGCCCTCAAGGGACAGGGTTATACGAGCAGTTCTTC. Amino acid sequence: CASSPQGTGLYEQFF.

The chain combines TRBV2 with TRBJ1-3; no clear D gene. The CDR3 runs to 13 residues. Trimming stripped 11 bases from V and 1 base from J, with 12 bases between. Germline V gene data show CDR1 as SNHLY and CDR2 as FYNNEI. The CDR3 DNA sequence: TGTGCCCGAGGAGGAGATTCTGGAAACACCATATATTTT. It yields the protein CARGGDSGNTIYF.

V usage is TRBV27 and J usage is TRBJ1-1; D may be TRBD1 (5 bases). The CDR3 loop spans 15 amino acids. Germline V gene data show CDR1 as MNHEY and CDR2 as SMNVEV (reference sequence). The ends were cut back, 5 bases at V and 5 bases at J, with 18 bases in the middle. The CDR3, as DNA: TGTGCCAGCAGTCCGGCGGGGGTCAGGAGTACTGAAGCTTTCTTT. As protein: CASSPAGVRSTEAFF.

The chain employs TRBV19 and TRBJ2-2; 12 bases align to TRBD2. The CDR3 loop spans 15 amino acids. V dropped 4 bases and J dropped 6; count of bases not matched to a gene: 3. The germline CDR1 and CDR2 sequences are LNHDA and SQIVND (reference sequence). CDR3 DNA sequence: TGTGCCAGTAGTAGACTAGCGGGAGTGGCCGGGGAGCTGTTTTTT. It is translated as CASSRLAGVAGELFF.

The chain joins TRBV2 to TRBJ2-7, with unresolved D. Germline CDR1 reads SNHLY; CDR2 reads FYNNEI. Trimming removed 3 bases at V and 3 bases at J, with 9 bases between. CDR3 size: 13 residues. CDR3 nucleotide sequence: TGTGCCAGCAGTGACACGCTAAGCTACGAGCAGTACTTC. This translates into CASSDTLSYEQYF.

The chain is built from TRBV6-6 and TRBJ1-2; TRBD1 agrees at 8 bases. The trim removed 5 bases at V and 6 bases at J, leaving 11 bases unmatched. This CDR3 has 15 residues. Looked up from germline, CDR1 is MNHNY and CDR2 is SVGAGI (reference sequence). DNA of the CDR3: TGTGCCAGCAGTCAGAGACAGGGGACTCACGATGGCTACACCTTC. Its protein product is CASSQRQGTHDGYTF.

The gene calls are TRBV6-6 and TRBJ2-3; TRBD2 matches at 14 bases. CDR3 length: 15 amino acids. J lost 3 bases, V lost 6 bases, and 2 bases had no gene match. Germline assignment: CDR1 MNHNY and CDR2 SVGAGI (reference sequence). The CDR3 DNA reads TGTGCCAGCAGGGGACTAGCGGGGGAGACAGATACGCAGTATTTT. This sequence encodes CASRGLAGETDTQYF.

The gene calls are TRBV11-2 and TRBJ1-5; TRBD1 matches 8 bases. CDR1 is SGHAT and CDR2 is FQNNGV in the germline V gene. V dropped 8 bases and J dropped 5; count of bases not matched to a gene: 11. The CDR3 loop spans 15 amino acids. Here the CDR3 DNA reads TGTGCCAGCGCAAGAGGACAGGGTCCAGATCAGCCCCAGCATTTT. It encodes CASARGQGPDQPQHF.

The chain carries TRBV6-2 or TRBV6-3 and TRBJ2-7, with D maybe TRBD1 (5 bases). Germline CDR1 reads MNHEY; CDR2 reads SVGEGT. CDR3 size: 14 residues. Trimming pared 1 base from V and 1 base from J, leaving 8 bases between. CDR3: CASSYFWTSYEQYF. The CDR3, as DNA: TGTGCCAGCAGTTACTTCTGGACATCCTACGAGCAGTACTTC.